This TCR beta chain originates from a study of graft-versus-host responses after intestinal transplantation. The protocol was immunoSEQ multiplex PCR, while the TCRdb copy is restricted to in-frame clones and leaves out a portion. Of 9,900 or so clones detected, roughly 92% appear once; the ten largest clones hold about 3.9%. The ends lost 8 bases at V and 8 bases at J; junction bases unmatched: 10. Germline V lookup: CDR1 MNHEY, CDR2 SMNVEV (reference sequence). The CDR3 length is 14 residues. A few counts support this clone. V gene TRBV27 combines with J gene TRBJ1-4; 8 nucleotides align to TRBD1. This clonotype was obtained from a human patient who received an intestinal transplant, so some T cells may come from the graft donor. The input for sequencing was PBMCs, taken 40 to 45 days after intestinal transplantation. The CDR3 region is CASGPKTGAEKLFF. The CDR3 DNA follows: TGTGCCAGCGGCCCTAAGACAGGGGCGGAAAAACTGTTTTTT.